This entry is about one TCR beta chain. Per the germline V gene, CDR1 is DFQATT and CDR2 is SNEGSKA (reference sequence). The length of the CDR3 is 11 residues. Trimming removed 2 bases at V and 9 bases at J, with 10 bases between. This specimen belongs to a study of T cell changes during pregnancy in multiple sclerosis. This table comes from immunoSEQ multiplex PCR, and its TCRdb copy is limited to in-frame clones, with some not included. The sample records roughly 34,000 clones, roughly nine tenths being singletons. The chain couples TRBV20-1 to TRBJ1-1; D is uncertain. This TCR was recovered from a female donor in good health, enrolled as a control in a pregnancy study. Sample: CD4+ T cells from peripheral blood mononuclear cells, taken in the second trimester of pregnancy. The CDR3 nucleotides read TGCAGTGCTAGAAACTCCGACAAAGCTTTCTTT. It codes for CSARNSDKAFF.